These T cell receptor beta chains were read from a single sample in a study of radiotherapy plus CTLA-4 blockade in lung cancer. TCRdb's table, derived via immunoSEQ multiplex PCR, lists solely in-frame clones and lacks some. The data contain fewer than 100,000 clones, approximately 84% of them singletons. The sample consisted of peripheral blood, taken from a patient treated with radiotherapy plus ipilimumab. The source of these receptors is a human donor with non-small cell lung cancer who had stable disease on radiotherapy plus ipilimumab. Each CDR3 is given with its conserved first and last residue. A D gene is named only where the DNA matches it firmly. For some rows the clone size is stated as once, few or many, or as a class when expanded; others skip it.

>TRBV18|TRBD1|NA|15|TRBJ2-7
TGTGCCAGCTCACCTTCCGGGACAGTGACCTACGAGCAGTACTTC
CASSPSGTVTYEQYF
>TRBV28|NA|NA|13|TRBJ2-5
TGTGCCAGCAAAATACTAGATGCTAGGGACCAGTACTTC
CASKILDARDQYF
>TRBV18|NA|few|14|TRBJ2-1
TGTGCCAGCTCACCCCGGGACGCCAGGCGCGAGCAGTTCTTC
CASSPRDARREQFF
>TRBV5-4|TRBD1|NA|15|TRBJ2-1
TGTGCCAGCAGCTCCGGGACAGGGAATCAGGGTGAGCAGTTCTTC
CASSSGTGNQGEQFF
>TRBV9|NA|NA|14|TRBJ2-1
TGTGCCAGCAGCTCGACAGGTGAGCGGAACGAGCAGTTCTTC
CASSSTGERNEQFF
>TRBV10-2|NA|few|14|TRBJ1-2
TGCGCCAGCAGTGAGGTCGGCAGCATCTATGGCTACACCTTC
CASSEVGSIYGYTF
>TRBV6-5|NA|NA|15|TRBJ2-7
TGTGCCAGCAGTTACGGTCGTAGGATGGGCTACGAGCAGTACTTC
CASSYGRRMGYEQYF
>TRBV15|NA|NA|14|TRBJ2-7
TGTGCCACCAGCAGAGCGGGTGTCGGCTACGAGCAGTACTTC
CATSRAGVGYEQYF
>TRBV27|TRBD1|NA|17|TRBJ1-1
TGTGCCAGCAGTTGGGCAGGGGATGGCAGGGGGAGCACTGAAGCTTTCTTT
CASSWAGDGRGSTEAFF
>TRBV5-1|NA|NA|14|TRBJ2-5
TGCGCCAGCAGCTTGGGACATACACAAGAGACCCAGTACTTC
CASSLGHTQETQYF
>TRBV11-2|TRBD1|NA|15|TRBJ1-4
TGTGCCAGCAGTTGGGACAGTGCAACTAATGAAAAACTGTTTTTT
CASSWDSATNEKLFF
>TRBV12-5|NA|NA|15|TRBJ2-2
TGTGCTAGTGGAAGCCTGACCTCTAACACCGGGGAGCTGTTTTTT
CASGSLTSNTGELFF
>TRBV11-2|TRBD1|NA|18|TRBJ2-6
TGTGCCAGCAGCTTGAGGGGGGACAGGGCTTCTGGGGCCAACGTCCTGACTTTC
CASSLRGDRASGANVLTF
>TRBV10-2|NA|NA|13|TRBJ1-2
TGCGCCAGCAACCCCGGACCGAACTATGGCTACACCTTC
CASNPGPNYGYTF
>TRBV5-1|NA|NA|14|TRBJ2-7
TGCGCCAGCAGTGAAGGGACATTCTCCTACGAGCAGTACTTC
CASSEGTFSYEQYF
>TRBV7-3|TRBD1|NA|15|TRBJ1-1
TGTGCCAGCAGCCGGGGACAGGGGAGGAACACTGAAGCTTTCTTT
CASSRGQGRNTEAFF
>TRBV5-8|NA|NA|15|TRBJ2-7
TGTGCCAGCAGCTTGGTTGTCACGGGGTTTTACGAGCAGTACTTC
CASSLVVTGFYEQYF
>TRBV10-3|TRBD1|NA|16|TRBJ1-1
TGTGCCATCAGCGATCACTCGACAGGGACGAGCACTGAAGCTTTCTTT
CAISDHSTGTSTEAFF